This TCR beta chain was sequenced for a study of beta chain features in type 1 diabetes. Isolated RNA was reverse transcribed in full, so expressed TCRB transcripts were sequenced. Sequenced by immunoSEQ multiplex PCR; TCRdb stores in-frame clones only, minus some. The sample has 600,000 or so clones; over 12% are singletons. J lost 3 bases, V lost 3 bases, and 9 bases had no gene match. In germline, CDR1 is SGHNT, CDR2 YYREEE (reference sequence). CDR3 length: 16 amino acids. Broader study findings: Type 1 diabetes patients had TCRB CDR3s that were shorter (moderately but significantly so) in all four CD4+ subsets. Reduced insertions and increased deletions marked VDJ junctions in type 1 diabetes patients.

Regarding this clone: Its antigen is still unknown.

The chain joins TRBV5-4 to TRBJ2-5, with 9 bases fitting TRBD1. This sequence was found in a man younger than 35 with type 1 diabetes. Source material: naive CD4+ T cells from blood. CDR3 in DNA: TGTGCCAGCAGCTCGATCTCAACAGGGGGCAAAGAGACCCAGTACTTC. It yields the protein CASSSISTGGKETQYF.